Listed here are 7 T cell receptor beta chains from one sample, sequenced in a study of cytomegalovirus exposure and HLA in healthy donors. Measured with immunoSEQ multiplex PCR; TCRdb has only the in-frame clones, and not every one. Of some 150,000 clones listed, 85% to 90% are singletons. Sequences were obtained from PBMCs. The receptors originated from a woman under 40 in good health and CMV-seronegative.

The chain couples TRBV5-4 to TRBJ2-1; 12 bases line up with TRBD2. With V trimmed by 2 bases and J by 10 bases, 1 base remained unmatched. The length of the CDR3 is 13 residues. Germline CDR1 is SGHNT and CDR2 is YYREEE (reference sequence). CDR3 sequence: CASSFGTSGEQFF. The CDR3 DNA reads as TGTGCCAGCAGCTTCGGGACTAGCGGGGAGCAGTTCTTC.

The chain has TRBV19 and TRBJ2-7, with a tentative D call TRBD2 (6 bases). The CDR3 is made up of 12 amino acids. CDR1 is LNHDA and CDR2 is SQIVND in the germline V gene (reference sequence). The ends were cut back, 4 bases at V and 9 bases at J, with 13 bases in the middle. The CDR3 spells CASSTQTGRQYF. In DNA, the CDR3 is TGTGCCAGTAGTACGCAGACCGGGAGGCAGTACTTC.

This chain uses TRBV6-5 with TRBJ1-1; D unresolved. This CDR3 has 14 residues. The germline V and J ends were trimmed by 1 base and 4 bases, with 10 bases remaining between them. Per the germline V gene, CDR1 is MNHEY and CDR2 is SVGAGI. The CDR3 sequence: CASSYFRSSTEAFF. CDR3 sequence (DNA): TGTGCCAGCAGTTACTTCAGGTCGAGCACTGAAGCTTTCTTT.

The count of this clone is one. This sequence joins TRBV5-4 and TRBJ2-4; the D gene is possibly TRBD1 (5 bases). The CDR3 runs to 15 residues. Germline V gene data show CDR1 as SGHNT and CDR2 as YYREEE (reference sequence). With 5 bases removed from V and 8 bases from J, the gap between germline ends came to 20 bases. CDR3 bases: TGTGCCAGCAGTATGGTGGGGCCGCAAGGATACATTCAGTACTTC. Protein: CASSMVGPQGYIQYF.

The CDR3 spells CASSIEAGPGGSLHF. The CDR3 DNA reads as TGTGCCAGTAGTATAGAAGCAGGCCCCGGAGGATCCCTCCACTTT. The chain recombines TRBV19 with TRBJ1-6; D call uncertain. The V gene's germline CDR1 is LNHDA and CDR2 SQIVND (reference sequence). The CDR3 runs to 15 residues. Between the trimmed V and J ends, which lost 0 bases and 14 bases, there was a span of 17 bases.

The J gene is TRBJ1-1, the V gene TRBV2, with 8 bases matching TRBD1. Trimming removed 6 bases from V and 8 bases from J; junction bases left unmatched: 8. The CDR3 totals 13 residues. The germline CDR1 and CDR2 sequences are SNHLY and FYNNEI. The CDR3 protein is CASRGSGGGEAFF. CDR3 nucleotide sequence: TGTGCCAGCAGAGGGTCAGGGGGCGGGGAAGCTTTCTTT.

The chain employs TRBV7-2 and TRBJ2-2; 7 positions agree with TRBD1. Germline CDR1 is SGHTA and CDR2 is FQGNSA. CDR3 length equals 15 residues. V lost 2 bases and J lost 4; bases outside the gene matches: 4. The CDR3 here is CASSLRPGGTGELFF. In DNA form, the CDR3 reads TGTGCCAGCAGCTTAAGGCCAGGGGGCACCGGGGAGCTGTTTTTT.